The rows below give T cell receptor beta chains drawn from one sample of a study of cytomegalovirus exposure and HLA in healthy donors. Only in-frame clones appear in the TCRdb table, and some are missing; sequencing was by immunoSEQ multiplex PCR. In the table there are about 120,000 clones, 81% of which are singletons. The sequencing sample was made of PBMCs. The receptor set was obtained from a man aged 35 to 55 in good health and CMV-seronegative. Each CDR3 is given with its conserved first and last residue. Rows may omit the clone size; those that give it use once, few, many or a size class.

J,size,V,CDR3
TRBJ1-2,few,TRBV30,CAWSVTGSEGYTF
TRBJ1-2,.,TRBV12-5,CASGFPGGGYTF
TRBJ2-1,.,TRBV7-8,CASSLDPGYNEQFF
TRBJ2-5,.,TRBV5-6,CASSFKGAQETQYF
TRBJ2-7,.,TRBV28,CASSPSVDRGYEQYF
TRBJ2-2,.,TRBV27,CASSLWGGNTGELFF
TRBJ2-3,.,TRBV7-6,CASSPTSGSGLSTDTQYF
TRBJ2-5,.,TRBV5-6,CASSLTSSETQYF
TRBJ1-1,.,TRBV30,CAWRVRENTEAFF
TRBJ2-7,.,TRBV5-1,CASSLASTSYEQYF
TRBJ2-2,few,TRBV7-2,CASSPIGTSLTNTGELFF
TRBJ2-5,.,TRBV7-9,CASSSGTSGRAQETQYF
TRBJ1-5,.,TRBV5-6,CASSLTGRSQHF
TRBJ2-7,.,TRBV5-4,CASSLGLTQVYEQYF
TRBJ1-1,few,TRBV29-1,CSGGGTGGTTEAFF
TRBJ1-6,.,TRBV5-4,CASSLVRGQGGSPLHF
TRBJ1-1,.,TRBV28,CASRALMDTLDRAFF
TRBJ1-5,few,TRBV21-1,CASSTTGINQPQHF
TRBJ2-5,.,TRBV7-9,CASSSGSTSGSQETQYF
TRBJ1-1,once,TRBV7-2,CASSATGTNTEAFF
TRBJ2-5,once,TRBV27,CASSSQRSGVRETQYF
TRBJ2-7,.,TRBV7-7,CASSLGTGSSYEQYF
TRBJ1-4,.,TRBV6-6,CASRPDRNEKLFF
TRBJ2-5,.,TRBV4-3,CASSQWTSGGQETQYF
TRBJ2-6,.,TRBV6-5,CASSREYRGANVLTF
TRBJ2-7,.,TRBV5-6,CASSLTGVGYEQYF
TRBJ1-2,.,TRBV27,CASSFRDRGGYTF
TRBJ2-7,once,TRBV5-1,CASSGENYEQYF
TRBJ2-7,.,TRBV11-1,CASSRQEDSYEQYF
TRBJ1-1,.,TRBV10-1,CASSESTGSSTEAFF
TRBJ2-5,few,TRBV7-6,CASSLRIGGETQYF
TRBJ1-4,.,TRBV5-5,CASLEGGQGVEKLFF
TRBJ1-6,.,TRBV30,CAWTRETHNSPLHF
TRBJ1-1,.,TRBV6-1,CASSEAGGEAFF
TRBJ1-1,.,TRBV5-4,CASTWETNTEAFF
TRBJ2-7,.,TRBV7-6,CASSDSLEQYF
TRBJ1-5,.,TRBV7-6,CASSPYRGIQPQHF
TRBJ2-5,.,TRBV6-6,CASSTSGQSETQYF
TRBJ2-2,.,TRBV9,CASSVSGNANTGELFF
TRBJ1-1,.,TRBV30,CAWDFLNTEAFF
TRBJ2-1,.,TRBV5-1,CASSSRTSGLSYNEQFF
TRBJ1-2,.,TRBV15,CATSRGMSGNYGYTF
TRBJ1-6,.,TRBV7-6,CTSSLSSSAPNSPLHF
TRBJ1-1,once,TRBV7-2,CASSSRGGYTEAFF
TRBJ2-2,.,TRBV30,CAWSYNRVSGELFF
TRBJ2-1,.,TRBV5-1,CASSLDGSQPIGEQFF
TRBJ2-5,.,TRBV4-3,CASSPAPGRETQYF
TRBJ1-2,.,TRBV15,CATSREVLANYGYTF
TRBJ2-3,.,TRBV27,CASSLLAEGGTDTQYF
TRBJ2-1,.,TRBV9,CASSVAGSIPNEQFF
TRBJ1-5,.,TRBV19,CASSGGDTGHQPQHF
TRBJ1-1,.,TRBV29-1,CSGFGGMNTEAFF
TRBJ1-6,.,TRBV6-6,CASKGAEYNSPLHF
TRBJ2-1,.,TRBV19,CASSIWEVGYNEQFF
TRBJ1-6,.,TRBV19,CASRKDSNNSPLHF
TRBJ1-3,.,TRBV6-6,CASSRLLGSGNTIYF
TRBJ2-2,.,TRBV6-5,CASISGQGGELFF
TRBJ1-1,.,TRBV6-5,CASSYWAVGRGTEAFF